A single sample is the source of the 15 T cell receptor beta chains below, sequenced in a study of kidney transplant recipient with SARS-CoV-2 infection (dated by TCRdb to about 2021). The time point label of this sample denotes: pre-pandemic baseline sample and day 111 after first positive SARS-CoV-2 test. The sequencer listed for this sample is Illumina MiSeq. The public reads were reanalyzed by TCRdb: fastp trimming at Q25, MiXCR alignment, in-frame beta chains only. Each CDR3 protein appears once, grouped with its most common genes and DNA. This sample comprises under 250,000 distinct CDR3 sequences, around 28% of them detected only once. Together, the top ten hold 6% to 8.5% of the sample. Specimen: a blood sample, collected at baseline and around day 120 from a kidney transplant recipient. These receptors were obtained from a male patient aged 30 to 39 who had COVID-19 and was a kidney transplant recipient. Following a transplant, a fraction of the T cells may be traceable to the graft donor.

Concerning this clonotype itself: The junction departs from germline at one end; a sequencing error may be responsible. The chain has TRBV5-8 and TRBJ1-5, with a possible D match to TRBD1 (5 bases). The length of the CDR3 is 14 residues. Germline CDR1 SGHTS, CDR2 YDEGEE. CDR3 residues: CACSLGRGNQPQHF. Here the CDR3 DNA reads TGTGCCTGCAGCTTGGGCAGGGGCAATCAGCCCCAGCATTTT.

This clonotype has a count of ten or more. The V and J genes are TRBV6-9 and TRBJ1-5; TRBD1 aligns across 10 bases. Germline-derived CDR1 and CDR2 are MNHGY and SVAAGI. The CDR3 runs 15 residues. V shed 3 bases, J shed 4 bases, and the junction held 3 bases outside the gene matches. CDR3 region: CASSYADRGNQPQHF. CDR3 nucleotides: TGTGCCAGCAGTTACGCGGACAGGGGGAATCAGCCCCAGCATTTT.

Of note for this clonotype: This may stem from a read error, because a much larger clone lies one nucleotide away. This rearrangement joins TRBV28 to TRBJ1-6; D uncertain. Trimming cost V 8 bases and J 12 bases, with 17 bases left between them. The CDR3 runs 13 residues. Germline V lookup: CDR1 MDHEN, CDR2 SYDVKM. DNA for the CDR3: TGTGCCAGCGCAGGATCCCGGTGGGAACCCCTCCACTTT. It specifies CASAGSRWEPLHF.

Concerning this clonotype: A read error may explain this, as a much larger clone is one base away. The conserved final phenylalanine or tryptophan is absent from the CDR3, which likely points to a read error. CDR3 loop: CASPPPVPGKTYGYTL. The CDR3 nucleotides are TGTGCCAGCCCCCCGCCCGTACCAGGAAAGACCTATGGCTACACCCTC. The genes are TRBV5-4 and TRBJ1-2; D unresolved. Trimming removed 7 bases from V and 4 bases from J, with 23 bases in between. This CDR3 is built from 16 residues. The germline gives CDR1 SGHNT, CDR2 YYREEE (reference sequence).

This clonotype was recorded at least ten times. The CDR3 loop is CAISEEGFPYGYTF. CDR3 nucleotides: TGTGCCATCAGTGAGGAGGGGTTTCCCTATGGCTACACCTTC. The V gene is TRBV10-3, the J gene TRBJ1-2; tentatively, D is TRBD1 (5 bases). CDR1 and CDR2 (germline): ENHRY, SYGVKD. V shed 2 bases and J shed 4 bases, with 11 bases lying between them. The CDR3 has 14 amino acids.

Points on this clonotype: A much more abundant neighbour one base away suggests this may be a read error. V usage is TRBV11-3 and J usage is TRBJ1-2; D is ambiguous. The CDR3 is 17 residues long. Germline lookup yields CDR1 SGHNT and CDR2 YENEEA. V was shortened by 5 bases and J by 4 bases, with 23 bases between the two germline ends. CDR3 bases: TGTGCCAGCAGCACGAAAAGCGATCTCGGAAGGACCTATGGCTACACCTTC. Its protein product is CASSTKSDLGRTYGYTF.

On this clonotype: This may be a read error, as it is one base from a much larger clone. The V gene is TRBV11-3, the J gene TRBJ1-1; D gene uncertain. CDR3 length equals 13 residues. Germline values: CDR1 SGHNT, CDR2 YENEEA. CDR3 DNA: TGTTCCAGCAGCTTTACAGAGAACACTGAAGCTTTCTTT. Amino acids: CSSSFTENTEAFF.

Of note for this clonotype: A much larger clonotype is one base distant, so this may be a read error. The chain employs TRBV5-4 and TRBJ1-2; D unclear. V lost 7 bases and J lost 7, with 26 bases in between. This CDR3 region has 16 residues. The germline V gene encodes CDR1 SGHNT and CDR2 YYREEE (reference sequence). The CDR3 DNA is TGTGCCAGCTGTAAAATCGTACCAGGAAAGACCTGTGGCTACACCTTC. It translates to CASCKIVPGKTCGYTF.

This clonotype was counted ten times or more. J is TRBJ1-2 and V is TRBV7-9; D gene unclear. Germline CDR1 reads SEHNR; CDR2 reads FQNEAQ (reference sequence). The V gene lost 4 bases and the J gene lost 4 bases, with 22 bases spanning the gap. The CDR3 has 17 amino acids. This chain's CDR3 is CASSSGRYHGKTYGYTF. For the CDR3, the DNA is TGTGCCAGCAGCTCTGGGAGATACCATGGAAAGACCTATGGCTACACCTTC.

This chain connects TRBV21-1 to TRBJ2-3. TRBV21-1 is reported as a pseudogene. This CDR3 is built from 17 residues. CDR3 loop: CASRLSVATVMQDTQYF. The CDR3 DNA is TGTGCCAGCAGACTATCTGTAGCTACAGTCATGCAAGATACGCAGTATTTT.

This clonotype appeared many times. This chain uses TRBV7-9 with TRBJ1-2; D is ambiguous. V dropped 5 bases and J dropped 4 bases, with 23 bases sitting between them. Germline-derived CDR1 and CDR2 are SEHNR and FQNEAQ (reference sequence). CDR3 size: 17 residues. The DNA for the CDR3 is TGTGCCAGCAGCAGAGTATTATACCATGGAAAGACCTATGGCTACACCTTC. Translated: CASSRVLYHGKTYGYTF.

Comment on this clonotype: An end of the junction differs from the germline gene, which may be a read error. The chain uses TRBV5-1 and TRBJ1-2, with D unclear. CDR1 SGHRS and CDR2 YFSETQ come from the germline V gene. There are 16 residues in the CDR3. DNA of the CDR3: TGCGCCAGCTATGGTGAATCGGTTCGAAAGACCTATGGCTACGCCTTC. Translated: CASYGESVRKTYGYAF.

The table lists this clonotype with many counts. V is TRBV20-1 and J is TRBJ2-1, with 9 bases lining up with TRBD2. The ends lost 4 bases at V and 0 bases at J; junction bases unmatched: 10. Germline CDR1 is DFQATT and CDR2 is SNEGSKA (reference sequence). This CDR3 has 17 amino acids. In DNA form, the CDR3 reads TGCAGTGCTACTAAAGCGGGAGGTCTATTCTCCTACAATGAGCAGTTCTTC. Translation: CSATKAGGLFSYNEQFF.

The table lists this clonotype with many counts. The chain joins TRBV11-1 to TRBJ1-2; D remains ambiguous. Trimming cost V 4 bases and J 4 bases, with 22 bases left between them. Germline V CDR1 and CDR2: SGHAT, FQDESV (reference sequence). This CDR3 contains 17 residues. The CDR3 coding sequence is TGTGCCAGCAGCTGTACTCGTAAGGCTGGAAAGACCTATGGCTACACCTTC. As protein: CASSCTRKAGKTYGYTF.

This clonotype was counted at least ten times. This chain uses TRBV30 with TRBJ2-7; possible D gene TRBD2, 6 bases. This CDR3 contains 14 residues. Germline CDR1 reads GTSNPN; CDR2 reads SVGIG (reference sequence). The ends were cut back, 5 bases at V and 0 bases at J, with 14 bases in the middle. The CDR3 region is CAWGNSGSSYEQYF. In nucleotides, the CDR3 is TGTGCCTGGGGTAATAGCGGAAGCTCCTACGAGCAGTACTTC.